This T cell receptor beta chain was sequenced during a study of T cell repertoires in cytomegalovirus infection. Study context: Both CMV infection and a matching HLA type were indicated by public TCR beta signatures.

MiXCR, applied by TCRdb to the reads, yields one record per CDR3 protein. The table has over 200,000 distinct CDR3 sequences, roughly an eighth seen once; the top ten hold around 9.5%. The sample holds many counts of this clonotype. The antigen is not known. CDR1 and CDR2 (germline): SGHVS, FQNEAQ. V shed 0 bases, J shed 6 bases, and the junction held 2 bases outside the gene matches. The CDR3 loop spans 15 amino acids. Study-wide results and limits: Identification of carriers of CMV plus the relevant HLA was achieved through cumulative public TCR beta family frequency. HLA-C-restricted CMV-specific TCR beta clonotypes were dominant in the ex vivo response.

The specimen sequenced was PBMCs. This clonotype originated in a human donor in good health (CMV status not recorded). Some clones in this sample may be carry-over from other donors' samples. V is TRBV7-8 and J is TRBJ2-4, with 10 bases that match TRBD2. The CDR3: CASSLALAGVNIQYF. The DNA for the CDR3 is TGTGCCAGCAGCTTAGCTCTAGCGGGGGTAAACATTCAGTACTTC.